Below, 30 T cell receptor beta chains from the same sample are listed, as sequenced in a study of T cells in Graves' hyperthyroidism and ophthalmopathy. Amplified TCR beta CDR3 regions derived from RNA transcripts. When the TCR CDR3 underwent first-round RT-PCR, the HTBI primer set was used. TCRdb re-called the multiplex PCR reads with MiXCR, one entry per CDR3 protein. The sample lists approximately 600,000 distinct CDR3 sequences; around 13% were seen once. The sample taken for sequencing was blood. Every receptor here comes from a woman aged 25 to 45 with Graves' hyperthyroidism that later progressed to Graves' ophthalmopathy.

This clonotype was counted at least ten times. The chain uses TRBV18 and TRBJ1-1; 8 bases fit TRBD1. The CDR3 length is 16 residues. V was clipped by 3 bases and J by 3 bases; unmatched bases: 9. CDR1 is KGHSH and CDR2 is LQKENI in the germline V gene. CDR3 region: CASSPSLTGGDTEAFF. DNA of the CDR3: TGTGCCAGCTCACCGTCCCTTACAGGGGGGGACACTGAAGCTTTCTTT.

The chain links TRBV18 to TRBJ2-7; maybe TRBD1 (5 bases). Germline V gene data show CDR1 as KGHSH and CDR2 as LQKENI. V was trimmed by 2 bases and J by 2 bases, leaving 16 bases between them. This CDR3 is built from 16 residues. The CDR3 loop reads CASSPVPQTDPYEQYF. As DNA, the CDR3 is TGTGCCAGCTCACCAGTCCCGCAGACAGACCCCTACGAGCAGTACTTC.

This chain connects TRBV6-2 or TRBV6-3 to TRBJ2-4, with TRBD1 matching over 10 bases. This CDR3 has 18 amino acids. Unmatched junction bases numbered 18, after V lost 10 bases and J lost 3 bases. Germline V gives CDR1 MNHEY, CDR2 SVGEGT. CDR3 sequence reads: CATSGDRGRGSGKNIQYF. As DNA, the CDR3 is TGTGCCACCTCCGGAGACAGGGGGCGCGGCTCAGGCAAAAACATTCAGTACTTC.

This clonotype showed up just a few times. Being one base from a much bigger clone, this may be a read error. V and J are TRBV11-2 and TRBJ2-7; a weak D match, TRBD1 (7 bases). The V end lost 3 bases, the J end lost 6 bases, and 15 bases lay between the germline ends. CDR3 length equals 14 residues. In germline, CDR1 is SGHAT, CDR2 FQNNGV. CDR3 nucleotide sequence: TGTGCCAGCAGCTTTGGAGGGGGCGGCTGCGAGCAGTACTTC. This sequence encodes CASSFGGGGCEQYF.

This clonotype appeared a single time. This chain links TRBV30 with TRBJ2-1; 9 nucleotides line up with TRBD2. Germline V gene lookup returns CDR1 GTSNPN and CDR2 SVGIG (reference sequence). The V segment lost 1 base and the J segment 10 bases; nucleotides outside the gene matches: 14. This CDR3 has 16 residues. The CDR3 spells CAWSGSYSGRTVEQFF. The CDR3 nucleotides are TGTGCCTGGAGTGGGTCTTACAGCGGGAGGACAGTGGAGCAGTTCTTC.

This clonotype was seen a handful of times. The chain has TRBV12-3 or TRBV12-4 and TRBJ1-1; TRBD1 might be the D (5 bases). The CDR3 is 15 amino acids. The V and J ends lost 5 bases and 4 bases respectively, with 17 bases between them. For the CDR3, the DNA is TGTGCCAGCAGTCGTATGCGGGGGAAGAGCACTGAAGCTTTCTTT. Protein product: CASSRMRGKSTEAFF.

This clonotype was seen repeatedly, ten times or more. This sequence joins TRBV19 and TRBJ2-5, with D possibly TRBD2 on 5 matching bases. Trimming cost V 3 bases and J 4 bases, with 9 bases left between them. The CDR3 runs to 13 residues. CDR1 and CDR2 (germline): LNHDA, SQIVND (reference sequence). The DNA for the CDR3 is TGTGCCAGTAGTATCCGGGGATCAGAGACCCAGTACTTC. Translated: CASSIRGSETQYF.

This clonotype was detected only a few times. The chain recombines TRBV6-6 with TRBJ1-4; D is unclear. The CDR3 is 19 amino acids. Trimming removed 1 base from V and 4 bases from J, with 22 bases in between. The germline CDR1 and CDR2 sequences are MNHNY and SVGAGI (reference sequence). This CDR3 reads CASSYFGSLGSGNNEKLFF. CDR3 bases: TGTGCCAGCAGTTACTTTGGTTCCCTCGGGAGTGGGAATAATGAAAAACTGTTTTTT.

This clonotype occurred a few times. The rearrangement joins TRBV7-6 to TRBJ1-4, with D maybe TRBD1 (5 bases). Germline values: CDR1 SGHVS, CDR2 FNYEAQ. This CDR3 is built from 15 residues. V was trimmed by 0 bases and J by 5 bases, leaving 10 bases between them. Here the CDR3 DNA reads TGTGCCAGCAGCTTAGCGTACAGGAAGAATGAAAAACTGTTTTTT. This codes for CASSLAYRKNEKLFF.

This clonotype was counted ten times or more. CDR3 loop: CASSSRSGGSYNEQFF. The CDR3 coding sequence is TGTGCCAGCAGTTCCCGTAGCGGGGGCTCCTACAATGAGCAGTTCTTC. The chain couples TRBV6-2 or TRBV6-3 to TRBJ2-1; 9 nucleotides align to TRBD2. V lost 4 bases, J lost 0 bases, and 4 bases stayed unmatched. This CDR3 is 16 amino acids long. Germline CDR1 reads MNHEY; CDR2 reads SVGEGT.

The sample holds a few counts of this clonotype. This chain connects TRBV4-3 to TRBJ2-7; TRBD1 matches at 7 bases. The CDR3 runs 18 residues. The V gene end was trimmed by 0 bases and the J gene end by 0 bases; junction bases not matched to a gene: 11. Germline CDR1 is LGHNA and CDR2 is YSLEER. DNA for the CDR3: TGCGCCAGCAGCCAAGAAAGCCCTCGGGACAGTAGCTCCTACGAGCAGTACTTC. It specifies CASSQESPRDSSSYEQYF.

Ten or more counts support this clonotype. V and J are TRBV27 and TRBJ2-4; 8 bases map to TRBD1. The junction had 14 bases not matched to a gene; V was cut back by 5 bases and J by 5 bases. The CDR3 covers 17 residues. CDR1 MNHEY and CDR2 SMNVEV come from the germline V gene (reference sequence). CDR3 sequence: CASSSQGAVLVENIQYF. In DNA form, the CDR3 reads TGTGCCAGCAGTAGCCAGGGGGCCGTGTTGGTCGAAAACATTCAGTACTTC.

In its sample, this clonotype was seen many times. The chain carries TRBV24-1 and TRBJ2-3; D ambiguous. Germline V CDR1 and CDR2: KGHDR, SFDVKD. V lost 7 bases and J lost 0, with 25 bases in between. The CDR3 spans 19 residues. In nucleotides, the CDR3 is TGTGCCACCAGCTTCTTCGGGTCTGGGCTTAAAGCTAGCACAGATACGCAGTATTTT. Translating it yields CATSFFGSGLKASTDTQYF.

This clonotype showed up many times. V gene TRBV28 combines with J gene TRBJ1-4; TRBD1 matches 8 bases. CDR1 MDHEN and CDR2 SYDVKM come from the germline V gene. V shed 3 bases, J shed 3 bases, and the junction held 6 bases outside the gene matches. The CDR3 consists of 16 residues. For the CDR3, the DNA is TGTGCCAGCAGTTTTGCCGGACAGGGTCCTAATGAAAAACTGTTTTTT. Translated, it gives CASSFAGQGPNEKLFF.

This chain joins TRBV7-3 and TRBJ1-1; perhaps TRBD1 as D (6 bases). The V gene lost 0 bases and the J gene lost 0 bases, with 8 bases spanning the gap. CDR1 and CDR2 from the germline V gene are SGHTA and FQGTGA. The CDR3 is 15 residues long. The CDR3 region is CASSLTGGLNTEAFF. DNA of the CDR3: TGTGCCAGCAGCTTAACTGGGGGGCTGAACACTGAAGCTTTCTTT.

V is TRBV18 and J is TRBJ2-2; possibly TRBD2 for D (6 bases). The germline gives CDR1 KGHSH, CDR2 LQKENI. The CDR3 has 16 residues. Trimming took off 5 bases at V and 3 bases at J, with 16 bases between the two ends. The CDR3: CASSRRRDWDTGELFF. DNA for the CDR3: TGTGCCAGCTCAAGACGCCGGGACTGGGACACCGGGGAGCTGTTTTTT.

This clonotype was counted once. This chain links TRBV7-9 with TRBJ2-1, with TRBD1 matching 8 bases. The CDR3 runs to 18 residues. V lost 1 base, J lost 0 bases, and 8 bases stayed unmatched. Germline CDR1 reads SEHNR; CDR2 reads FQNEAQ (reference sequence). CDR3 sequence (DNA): TGTGCCAGCAGCTTAGACAGGGGGAGGTATAGCTCCTACAATGAGCAGTTCTTC. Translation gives CASSLDRGRYSSYNEQFF.

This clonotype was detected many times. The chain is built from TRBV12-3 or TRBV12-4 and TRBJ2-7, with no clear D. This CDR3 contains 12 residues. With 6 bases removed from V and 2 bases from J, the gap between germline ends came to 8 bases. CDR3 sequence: CASSRGAYEQYF. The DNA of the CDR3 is TGTGCCAGCAGCAGAGGTGCCTACGAGCAGTACTTC.

The CDR3 DNA reads TGTGCCAGCAGTAAAACAGGGGGTGCCGGGTCCTACGAGCAGTACTTC. This codes for CASSKTGGAGSYEQYF. The chain combines TRBV6-1 with TRBJ2-7; 8 nucleotides agree with TRBD1. After removal of 5 bases from V and 1 base from J, the junction contained 10 bases not matched to a gene. From germline, CDR1 is MNHNS and CDR2 SASEGT. The CDR3 extends over 16 amino acids.

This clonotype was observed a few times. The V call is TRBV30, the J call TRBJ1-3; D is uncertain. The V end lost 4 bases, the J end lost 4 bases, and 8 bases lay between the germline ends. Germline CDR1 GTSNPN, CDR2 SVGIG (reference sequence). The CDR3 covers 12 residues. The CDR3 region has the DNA TGTGCCTGGAACCCGGCCGGAAACACCATATATTTT. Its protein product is CAWNPAGNTIYF.

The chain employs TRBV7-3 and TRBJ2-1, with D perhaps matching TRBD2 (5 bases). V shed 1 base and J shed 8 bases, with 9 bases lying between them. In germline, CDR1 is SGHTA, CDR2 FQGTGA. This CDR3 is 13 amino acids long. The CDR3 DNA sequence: TGTGCCAGCAGCTTAAACGGGATCGATGAGCAGTTCTTC. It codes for CASSLNGIDEQFF.

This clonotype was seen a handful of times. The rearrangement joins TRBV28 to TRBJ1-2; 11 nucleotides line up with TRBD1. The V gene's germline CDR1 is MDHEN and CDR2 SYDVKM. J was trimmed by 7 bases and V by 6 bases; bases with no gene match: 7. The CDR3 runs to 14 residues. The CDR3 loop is CASRADRGPFGYTF. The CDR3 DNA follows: TGTGCCAGCAGGGCGGACAGGGGGCCCTTTGGCTACACCTTC.

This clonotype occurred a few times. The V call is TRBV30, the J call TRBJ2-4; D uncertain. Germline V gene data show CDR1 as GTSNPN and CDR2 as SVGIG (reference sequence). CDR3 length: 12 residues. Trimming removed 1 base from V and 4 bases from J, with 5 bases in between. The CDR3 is CAWSARKNIQYF. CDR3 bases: TGTGCCTGGAGTGCACGTAAAAACATTCAGTACTTC.

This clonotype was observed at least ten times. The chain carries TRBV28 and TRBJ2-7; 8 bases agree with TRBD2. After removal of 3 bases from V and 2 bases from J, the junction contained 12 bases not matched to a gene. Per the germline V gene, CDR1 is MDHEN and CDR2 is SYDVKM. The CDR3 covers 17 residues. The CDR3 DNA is TGTGCCAGCAGTTTCGGTCTTACGAGCGGGAGCGCCTACGAGCAGTACTTC. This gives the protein CASSFGLTSGSAYEQYF.

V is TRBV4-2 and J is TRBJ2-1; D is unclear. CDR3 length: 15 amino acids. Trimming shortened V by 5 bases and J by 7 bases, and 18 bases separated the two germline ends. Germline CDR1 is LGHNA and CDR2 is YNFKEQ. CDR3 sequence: CASSSWSHSENEQFF. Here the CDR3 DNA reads TGTGCCAGCAGCTCTTGGTCCCACTCCGAGAATGAGCAGTTCTTC.

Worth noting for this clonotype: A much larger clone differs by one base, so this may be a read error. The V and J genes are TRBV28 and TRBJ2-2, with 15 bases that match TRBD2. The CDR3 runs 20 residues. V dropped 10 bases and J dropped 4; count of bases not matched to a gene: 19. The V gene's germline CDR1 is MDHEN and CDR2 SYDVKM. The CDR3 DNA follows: TGTGCCAACAGCTTTCGCCGGACTAGCGGGAGGGCCCGTGGCACCGGGGAGCTGTTTTTT. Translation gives CANSFRRTSGRARGTGELFF.

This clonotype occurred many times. In DNA form, the CDR3 reads TGTGCCAGCAGTGATGGGACAGGGGATCAGCCCCAGCATTTT. Translating gives CASSDGTGDQPQHF. The genes are TRBV2 and TRBJ1-5; 10 bases align to TRBD1. The CDR3 contains 14 residues. V was pared by 3 bases and J by 5 bases, with 1 base of the junction left unmatched. Germline values: CDR1 SNHLY, CDR2 FYNNEI.

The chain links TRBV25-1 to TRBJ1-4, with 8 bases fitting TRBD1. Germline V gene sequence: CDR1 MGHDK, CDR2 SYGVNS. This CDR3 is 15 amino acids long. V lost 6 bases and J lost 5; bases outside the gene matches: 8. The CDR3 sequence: CASSDPWTGNEKLFF. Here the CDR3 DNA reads TGTGCCAGCAGCGACCCCTGGACAGGGAATGAAAAACTGTTTTTT.

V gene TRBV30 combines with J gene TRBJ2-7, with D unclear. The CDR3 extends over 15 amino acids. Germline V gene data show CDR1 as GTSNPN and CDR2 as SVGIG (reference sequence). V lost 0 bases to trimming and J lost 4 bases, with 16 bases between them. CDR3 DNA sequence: TGTGCCTGGAGTGTAAGGGCCCATCTTGGATACGAGCAGTACTTC. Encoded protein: CAWSVRAHLGYEQYF.

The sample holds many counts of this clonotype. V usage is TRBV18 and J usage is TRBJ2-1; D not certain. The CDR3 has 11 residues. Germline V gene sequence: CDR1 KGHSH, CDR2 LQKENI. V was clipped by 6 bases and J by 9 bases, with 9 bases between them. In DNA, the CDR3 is TGTGCCAGCTCGGCGGAGACTGAGCAGTTCTTC. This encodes CASSAETEQFF.